This TCR beta chain was documented in a study of human T cells and chemical hapten exposure. TCRdb fed the RACE reads into MiXCR, producing one record per CDR3 protein. The repertoire holds about 380,000 distinct CDR3 sequences, with 4.8% as singletons. The time point: patch test 1, 2 weeks after DPC sensitization. Treatment specified: therapeutic diphenylcyclopropenone sensitization with weekly scalp DPC. This clonotype has at least ten counts. Germline CDR1 and CDR2: MNHNS and SASEGT. The CDR3 loop spans 15 amino acids. Trimming cost V 8 bases and J 6 bases; bases outside gene matches: 15. The gene calls are TRBV6-1 and TRBJ2-7, with 8 nucleotides matching TRBD1. The starting material was whole blood, obtained in connection with sensitization to the hapten diphenylcyclopropenone (DPC). The sequence derives from a woman aged 45-60 years with alopecia areata. Some clones in this sample may be carry-over from other donors' samples. The CDR3 here is CASVTGGTLYREQYF. CDR3 bases: TGTGCCAGCGTCACAGGGGGGACCCTATACCGCGAGCAGTACTTC.